The rows below give T cell receptor beta chains drawn from one sample of a study of T-cell reconstitution after alpha-beta-depleted transplantation in children. In TCRdb, the PCR reads were re-called with MiXCR into one record per CDR3 protein. This sample has 750,000 to 950,000 distinct CDR3 sequences, with around 17% found just once. The specimen comprised PBMCs, mostly from graft donor cells, sampled 360 days after TCRalphabeta/CD19-depleted stem cell transplant. All receptors derive from a male patient younger than 18 who had a stem cell transplant for acute lymphoblastic leukemia, so the T cells may come from the graft donor. Each CDR3 is given with its conserved first and last residue. D genes are given only for firm matches. Expanded clones are given a class, and other clones once, few, many or no size at all.

TRBJ1-1	TRBV7-2	-	TRBD1	TGTGCCAGCAGCTCAAGGCCAGGGGGCTCAATGATCTCCTCGCACACTGAAGCTTTCTTT	CASSSRPGGSMISSHTEAFF
TRBJ2-7	TRBV29-1	-	TRBD1	TGCAGCGTTGGGACAGGGGGCACCTATAGGCAGTACTTC	CSVGTGGTYRQYF
TRBJ1-3	TRBV6-1	-	-	TGTGCCAGCAGCCTATGGGCGGGAGGAAACACCATATATTTT	CASSLWAGGNTIYF
TRBJ1-4	TRBV4-1	few	-	TGCGCCAGCAGCCAAGTGGGGGGAAATAATGAAAAACTGTTTTTT	CASSQVGGNNEKLFF
TRBJ2-2	TRBV15	many	TRBD2	TGTGCCACCAGCAGAAGGAGTAGCGGGAGCCCCGGGGAGCTGTTTTTT	CATSRRSSGSPGELFF
TRBJ2-2	TRBV2	-	TRBD2	TGTGCCAGCAGCCCGCGGGAGTCAAGTACCGGGGAGCTGTTTTTT	CASSPRESSTGELFF
TRBJ2-1	TRBV2	-	-	TGTGCCAGCGGGACCGAACCCTACAACAATGAGCAGTTCTTC	CASGTEPYNNEQFF
TRBJ2-7	TRBV12-3/TRBV12-4	few	TRBD2	TGTGCCAGCACAAAATCCGGCGGGAGGGTCTACGAGCAGTACTTC	CASTKSGGRVYEQYF
TRBJ2-1	TRBV5-1	many	TRBD1	TGCGCCAGCAGCTTGGACAGGGGCCCCCCTTACAATGAGCAGTTCTTC	CASSLDRGPPYNEQFF
TRBJ1-2	TRBV28	few	-	TGTGCCAGCAGTTTAACCGGGGGTCCCTATAACTATGGCTACACCTTC	CASSLTGGPYNYGYTF
TRBJ2-3	TRBV28	few	TRBD2	TGTGCCAGCAGTCCGGGGGGACTAGCGGGAGATCTATCCGTGGGCACAGATACGCAGTATTTT	CASSPGGLAGDLSVGTDTQYF
TRBJ2-5	TRBV27	-	TRBD1	TGTGCCAGCAGTTTAGGGACAGTTTCCCAAGAGACCCAGTACTTC	CASSLGTVSQETQYF
TRBJ1-6	TRBV12-3/TRBV12-4	-	-	TGTGCCAGCAGTTTAGGCTCCCTCAATAATTCACCCCTCCACTTT	CASSLGSLNNSPLHF
TRBJ2-1	TRBV5-5	-	-	TGTGCCAGTCTCCCCTTTGTGACTCCGGGGAATGAGCAGTTCTTC	CASLPFVTPGNEQFF
TRBJ1-5	TRBV12-3/TRBV12-4	few	-	TGTGCCAGCATGGCAGGGCCTTATAGCAATCAGCCCCAGCATTTT	CASMAGPYSNQPQHF
TRBJ2-7	TRBV4-2	few	TRBD2	TGTGCCAGCAGCCAACTAGCGGGGTCCTGGCTATTCTACGAGCAGTACTTC	CASSQLAGSWLFYEQYF
TRBJ1-6	TRBV20-1	many	-	TGCAGTGCCGCTCGACTCCCCGGGAATTCACCCCTCCACTTT	CSAARLPGNSPLHF
TRBJ1-2	TRBV12-3/TRBV12-4	many	-	TGTGCCAGCAGTTTATGGGGAACAGCTAACTATGGCTACACCTTC	CASSLWGTANYGYTF
TRBJ2-7	TRBV14	few	-	TGTGCCAGCAGCCAAGGAAGTAGGGGCCACGAGCAGTACTTC	CASSQGSRGHEQYF
TRBJ2-1	TRBV5-1	many	TRBD2	TGCGCCAGCAGCTTGGAGGGGACTAGCGGCTACAATGAGCAGTTCTTC	CASSLEGTSGYNEQFF
TRBJ2-3	TRBV5-1	-	TRBD2	TGCGCCAGCAGCTTGGAGCGGGAGAAGGATACGCAGTATTTT	CASSLEREKDTQYF
TRBJ1-1	TRBV7-3	few	TRBD1	TGTGCCAGCAGCTTAACGGGACAGTGGGGAGTGAACACTGAAGCTTTCTTT	CASSLTGQWGVNTEAFF
TRBJ2-7	TRBV12-3/TRBV12-4	-	-	TGTGCCAGCAGGCCCTCCGGGGCACAGTCCGAGCAGTACTTC	CASRPSGAQSEQYF
TRBJ2-5	TRBV6-6	-	TRBD2	TGTGCCACCAGGACTAGCGGGAGGGGCGAGACCCAGTACTTC	CATRTSGRGETQYF
TRBJ2-1	TRBV9	few	TRBD2	TGTGCCAGCAGCGTTTGGACTAGCGCGGGCAATGAGCAGTTCTTC	CASSVWTSAGNEQFF
TRBJ2-6	TRBV7-3	-	-	TGTGCCAGCAGCCGTGGCTGGGTTCGCGGGGCCAACGTCCTGACTTTC	CASSRGWVRGANVLTF
TRBJ2-5	TRBV6-5	many	-	TGTGCCAGCAGTTACCCGGGACAGGCGGGAGGAGAGACCCAGTACTTC	CASSYPGQAGGETQYF
TRBJ2-1	TRBV10-3	-	-	TGTGCCATCAGTGCCCAGGGGTTACTAGACGGCGATGAGCAGTTCTTC	CAISAQGLLDGDEQFF
TRBJ2-7	TRBV29-1	few	TRBD2	TGCAGCGTTGAAGATCCGATAGCGGGCCTAGACTACGAGCAGTACTTC	CSVEDPIAGLDYEQYF
TRBJ2-3	TRBV6-1	-	TRBD2	TGTGCCAGCAGCCCGCTAGCGGGAGGGTACACAGATACGCAGTATTTT	CASSPLAGGYTDTQYF
TRBJ1-2	TRBV12-3/TRBV12-4	few	-	TGTGCCAGCAGTTCGAGGACAGAAACTTCTAACTATGGCTACACCTTC	CASSSRTETSNYGYTF
TRBJ2-3	TRBV3-1	many	-	TGTGCCAGCAGCCAAGTGCTTAGTAGCGTTAATACGCAGTATTTT	CASSQVLSSVNTQYF
TRBJ2-1	TRBV7-9	few	-	TGTGCCAGCAGCTTGCGAACCCATGAGCAGTTCTTC	CASSLRTHEQFF
TRBJ2-1	TRBV6-1	few	TRBD2	TGTGCCAGCAGTGAAGAGATAGCGGGAGTCCCAATATCTGAGCAGTTCTTC	CASSEEIAGVPISEQFF
TRBJ2-1	TRBV7-3	-	-	TGTGCCAGCAGCTATCTCAGGGGAAATGAGCAGTTCTTC	CASSYLRGNEQFF
TRBJ2-7	TRBV5-1	few	TRBD2	TGCGCCAGCAGCTTGGAACCGGGAGGATTCCGACCCTACGAGCAGTACTTC	CASSLEPGGFRPYEQYF
TRBJ2-5	TRBV18	-	-	TGTGCCAGCTCACCTATCGACCAGGGGACCCAGTACTTC	CASSPIDQGTQYF
TRBJ2-1	TRBV5-1	few	TRBD2	TGCGCCAGCAGCCCGAGCGGGAGACCCTCCAATGAGCAGTTCTTC	CASSPSGRPSNEQFF
TRBJ2-1	TRBV9	many	TRBD2	TGTGCCAGCAGCGTTAGCGGGCGTACTTACAATGAGCAGTTCTTC	CASSVSGRTYNEQFF
TRBJ2-7	TRBV11-2	few	TRBD2	TGTGCCAGCAGCTCCCCATGGAGCGGGAGTGGTCACGAGCAGTACTTC	CASSSPWSGSGHEQYF
TRBJ2-7	TRBV10-1	once	TRBD2	TGCGCCAGCAGTGAGTCCCCACCGGGACTAGCGGACTCCTACGAGCAGTACTTC	CASSESPPGLADSYEQYF
TRBJ1-1	TRBV5-1	few	-	TGCGCCAGCAGCGCAGGGTCCCCTGAAGCTTTCTTT	CASSAGSPEAFF